This is a list of T cell receptor beta chains from one sample in a study of blood T cell repertoires in COVID-19. Assay: immunoSEQ multiplex PCR; the TCRdb copy retains only in-frame clones and omits some. Of tens of thousands of clones in the sample, roughly 84% are singletons; the top ten hold around 1.6%. Sequenced material: peripheral blood. The receptors originated from a man aged 50 to 60 with acute or convalescent COVID-19. CDR3s include the opening cysteine and the closing phenylalanine or tryptophan. A D gene is named only where the DNA matches it firmly. Clone size is given for some rows only: seen once, a few or many times, or a class if the clone is expanded.

j_call: TRBJ2-7; d_call: TRBD1; clone_size: .; v_call: TRBV27; cdr3_aa: CASSLGHRGYEQYF; cdr3_nt: TGTGCCAGCAGTTTAGGCCACAGGGGGTACGAGCAGTACTTC
j_call: TRBJ1-2; d_call: TRBD1; clone_size: .; v_call: TRBV5-1; cdr3_aa: CASSGGTANYGYTF; cdr3_nt: TGCGCCAGCAGCGGGGGGACAGCGAACTATGGCTACACCTTC
j_call: TRBJ2-7; d_call: .; clone_size: .; v_call: TRBV5-1; cdr3_aa: CASSWTASYEQYF; cdr3_nt: TGCGCCAGCAGCTGGACAGCTTCCTACGAGCAGTACTTC
j_call: TRBJ1-2; d_call: .; clone_size: .; v_call: TRBV18; cdr3_aa: CASSLADRSDYGYTF; cdr3_nt: TGTGCCAGCTCACTGGCGGACAGATCCGACTATGGCTACACCTTC
j_call: TRBJ1-2; d_call: TRBD1; clone_size: .; v_call: TRBV4-3; cdr3_aa: CASSPTTSGTGDLGYTF; cdr3_nt: TGCGCCAGCAGCCCAACTACCTCCGGGACAGGGGATCTAGGCTACACCTTC
j_call: TRBJ1-6; d_call: .; clone_size: .; v_call: TRBV6-5; cdr3_aa: CASSPPRSPLHF; cdr3_nt: TGTGCCAGCAGCCCCCCACGGTCACCCCTCCACTTT
j_call: TRBJ1-5; d_call: TRBD1; clone_size: .; v_call: TRBV6-2/TRBV6-3; cdr3_aa: CASSPTGASNQPQHF; cdr3_nt: TGTGCCAGCAGTCCGACAGGGGCAAGCAATCAGCCCCAGCATTTT
j_call: TRBJ2-7; d_call: TRBD1; clone_size: once; v_call: TRBV11-2; cdr3_aa: CASSNRDRASYEQYF; cdr3_nt: TGTGCCAGCAGCAACCGGGACAGGGCGTCCTACGAGCAGTACTTC
j_call: TRBJ2-3; d_call: TRBD1; clone_size: .; v_call: TRBV24-1; cdr3_aa: CATSDPFDRGFTDTQYF; cdr3_nt: TGTGCCACCAGTGATCCATTCGACAGGGGGTTCACAGATACGCAGTATTTT
j_call: TRBJ2-3; d_call: .; clone_size: .; v_call: TRBV5-6; cdr3_aa: CASSVPAGDTQYF; cdr3_nt: TGTGCCAGCAGCGTGCCGGCGGGGGATACGCAGTATTTT
j_call: TRBJ2-7; d_call: .; clone_size: .; v_call: TRBV6-6; cdr3_aa: CASSYSRVYEQYF; cdr3_nt: TGTGCCAGCAGTTACTCGAGGGTCTACGAGCAGTACTTC
j_call: TRBJ2-3; d_call: .; clone_size: .; v_call: TRBV6-2/TRBV6-3; cdr3_aa: CASSYGGITDTQYF; cdr3_nt: TGTGCCAGCAGTTACGGCGGGATTACAGATACGCAGTATTTT
j_call: TRBJ2-5; d_call: TRBD1; clone_size: .; v_call: TRBV5-8; cdr3_aa: CASSLGTGSVQETQYF; cdr3_nt: TGTGCCAGCAGCTTGGGGACAGGGTCTGTCCAAGAGACCCAGTACTTC
j_call: TRBJ1-4; d_call: TRBD1; clone_size: .; v_call: TRBV11-2; cdr3_aa: CASSLGGTGKKLFF; cdr3_nt: TGTGCCAGCAGCTTAGGGGGGACAGGGAAAAAACTGTTTTTT
j_call: TRBJ2-7; d_call: TRBD1; clone_size: .; v_call: TRBV19; cdr3_aa: CASSSFDRAPYEQYF; cdr3_nt: TGTGCCAGTAGTTCCTTCGACAGGGCTCCCTACGAGCAGTACTTC
j_call: TRBJ2-1; d_call: TRBD2; clone_size: .; v_call: TRBV7-9; cdr3_aa: CASSLDGGSMYNEQFF; cdr3_nt: TGTGCCAGCAGCTTAGATGGCGGGAGTATGTACAATGAGCAGTTCTTC
j_call: TRBJ2-1; d_call: TRBD2; clone_size: once; v_call: TRBV24-1; cdr3_aa: CATSDLGTSGRLEQFF; cdr3_nt: TGTGCCACCAGTGATTTGGGGACTAGCGGTCGTTTAGAGCAGTTCTTC
j_call: TRBJ1-5; d_call: TRBD1; clone_size: once; v_call: TRBV6-6; cdr3_aa: CASSPTGGEQPQHF; cdr3_nt: TGTGCCAGCAGTCCGACAGGGGGAGAGCAGCCCCAGCATTTT
j_call: TRBJ1-1; d_call: .; clone_size: .; v_call: TRBV30; cdr3_aa: CAWSPGRGGVTEAFF; cdr3_nt: TGTGCCTGGAGTCCCGGACGGGGAGGGGTCACTGAAGCTTTCTTT
j_call: TRBJ2-5; d_call: .; clone_size: .; v_call: TRBV7-8; cdr3_aa: CASSSIPLESWTIQETQYF; cdr3_nt: TGTGCCAGCAGCTCCATTCCCCTTGAGAGTTGGACAATCCAAGAGACCCAGTACTTC
j_call: TRBJ2-2; d_call: .; clone_size: .; v_call: TRBV27; cdr3_aa: CASSLSQVFIGELFF; cdr3_nt: TGTGCCAGCAGTTTATCACAGGTGTTTATCGGGGAGCTGTTTTTT
j_call: TRBJ2-6; d_call: .; clone_size: once; v_call: TRBV7-9; cdr3_aa: CASSDRGAGANVLTF; cdr3_nt: TGTGCCAGCAGCGACCGCGGGGCTGGGGCCAACGTCCTGACTTTC
j_call: TRBJ2-7; d_call: TRBD2; clone_size: .; v_call: TRBV6-2/TRBV6-3; cdr3_aa: CASSFPSSGGSYEQYF; cdr3_nt: TGTGCCAGCAGTTTCCCTTCTAGCGGGGGTTCCTACGAGCAGTACTTC
j_call: TRBJ2-1; d_call: .; clone_size: .; v_call: TRBV21-1; cdr3_aa: CASSTCRSWDEQFF; cdr3_nt: TGTGCCAGCAGCACTTGCAGGTCCTGGGATGAGCAGTTCTTC
j_call: TRBJ1-3; d_call: .; clone_size: .; v_call: TRBV5-1; cdr3_aa: CASSLGVTGNTIYF; cdr3_nt: TGCGCCAGCTCCCTCGGAGTTACTGGAAACACCATATATTTT
j_call: TRBJ1-3; d_call: TRBD1; clone_size: .; v_call: TRBV11-2; cdr3_aa: CASSTTGDGGNTIYF; cdr3_nt: TGTGCCAGCAGCACCACAGGGGACGGTGGAAACACCATATATTTT
j_call: TRBJ2-7; d_call: TRBD2; clone_size: .; v_call: TRBV18; cdr3_aa: CASSQRGPGSYEQYF; cdr3_nt: TGTGCCAGCTCACAGCGGGGCCCTGGGTCCTACGAGCAGTACTTC
j_call: TRBJ1-2; d_call: TRBD1; clone_size: .; v_call: TRBV24-1; cdr3_aa: CATSDDRGLIGYTF; cdr3_nt: TGTGCCACCAGTGATGACAGGGGGCTGATTGGCTACACCTTC
j_call: TRBJ2-7; d_call: .; clone_size: few; v_call: TRBV5-5; cdr3_aa: CASSLGIGYEQYF; cdr3_nt: TGTGCCAGCAGCTTGGGCATCGGCTACGAGCAGTACTTC
j_call: TRBJ2-1; d_call: TRBD2; clone_size: .; v_call: TRBV7-9; cdr3_aa: CASSFLAGSEQFF; cdr3_nt: TGTGCCAGCAGCTTTTTAGCGGGGAGCGAGCAGTTCTTC
j_call: TRBJ1-5; d_call: .; clone_size: .; v_call: TRBV20-1; cdr3_aa: CSASLTASNSNQPQHF; cdr3_nt: TGCAGTGCTAGTCTGACTGCTAGTAATAGCAATCAGCCCCAGCATTTT
j_call: TRBJ1-5; d_call: .; clone_size: .; v_call: TRBV6-5; cdr3_aa: CASQGSNQPQHF; cdr3_nt: TGTGCCAGCCAGGGAAGCAATCAGCCCCAGCATTTT
j_call: TRBJ1-1; d_call: .; clone_size: .; v_call: TRBV7-2; cdr3_aa: CASSSPLRGRRGTEAFF; cdr3_nt: TGTGCCAGCAGCTCTCCCCTCCGAGGGCGGCGGGGCACTGAAGCTTTCTTT
j_call: TRBJ2-3; d_call: .; clone_size: .; v_call: TRBV24-1; cdr3_aa: CATSDLQGFKTDTQYF; cdr3_nt: TGTGCCACCAGTGATTTGCAGGGTTTCAAAACAGATACGCAGTATTTT
j_call: TRBJ2-2; d_call: .; clone_size: once; v_call: TRBV19; cdr3_aa: CASGSRNTGELFF; cdr3_nt: TGTGCCAGTGGGAGTCGGAACACCGGGGAGCTGTTTTTT
j_call: TRBJ2-7; d_call: .; clone_size: .; v_call: TRBV9; cdr3_aa: CASSRDWSSYEQYF; cdr3_nt: TGTGCCAGCAGCAGGGACTGGAGCTCCTACGAGCAGTACTTC
j_call: TRBJ2-2; d_call: .; clone_size: .; v_call: TRBV28; cdr3_aa: CASSLLTPGELFF; cdr3_nt: TGTGCCAGCAGTTTACTCACTCCGGGGGAGCTGTTTTTT
j_call: TRBJ2-2; d_call: .; clone_size: .; v_call: TRBV10-2; cdr3_aa: CASRGGPYQRTGELFF; cdr3_nt: TGCGCCAGCAGGGGAGGACCTTACCAGCGGACCGGGGAGCTGTTTTTT
j_call: TRBJ2-7; d_call: .; clone_size: .; v_call: TRBV30; cdr3_aa: CASTGPRGEQYF; cdr3_nt: TGTGCCTCCACAGGACCTCGCGGCGAGCAGTACTTC
j_call: TRBJ1-4; d_call: .; clone_size: .; v_call: TRBV5-5; cdr3_aa: CASSPGRAGEKLFF; cdr3_nt: TGTGCCAGCAGCCCTGGGCGAGCGGGTGAAAAACTGTTTTTT
j_call: TRBJ1-5; d_call: TRBD1; clone_size: once; v_call: TRBV9; cdr3_aa: CASSTTGAVYQPQHF; cdr3_nt: TGTGCCAGCAGCACAACAGGGGCAGTTTATCAGCCCCAGCATTTT
j_call: TRBJ2-7; d_call: .; clone_size: .; v_call: TRBV11-2; cdr3_aa: CASSSGDYYEQYF; cdr3_nt: TGTGCCAGCAGCTCGGGCGACTACTACGAGCAGTACTTC
j_call: TRBJ1-2; d_call: .; clone_size: .; v_call: TRBV5-4; cdr3_aa: CASSFDYGYDTF; cdr3_nt: TGTGCCAGCAGCTTTGACTATGGCTACGACACCTTC
j_call: TRBJ2-7; d_call: .; clone_size: .; v_call: TRBV10-3; cdr3_aa: CAISESGPGEQYF; cdr3_nt: TGTGCCATCAGTGAGTCTGGGCCAGGCGAGCAGTACTTC
j_call: TRBJ2-5; d_call: .; clone_size: .; v_call: TRBV24-1; cdr3_aa: CATSPTPLGLQETQYF; cdr3_nt: TGTGCCACCAGCCCCACCCCGTTGGGGCTTCAAGAGACCCAGTACTTC
j_call: TRBJ1-4; d_call: TRBD1; clone_size: .; v_call: TRBV4-3; cdr3_aa: CASSPGDRGVKGNEKLFF; cdr3_nt: TGCGCCAGCAGCCCTGGGGACAGGGGGGTCAAGGGTAATGAAAAACTGTTTTTT
j_call: TRBJ2-6; d_call: .; clone_size: .; v_call: TRBV4-1; cdr3_aa: CASSQDQSGVSGANVLTF; cdr3_nt: TGCGCCAGCAGCCAAGATCAATCCGGAGTCTCTGGGGCCAACGTCCTGACTTTC
j_call: TRBJ2-7; d_call: TRBD1; clone_size: .; v_call: TRBV13; cdr3_aa: CASSLAGDSDEQYF; cdr3_nt: TGTGCCAGCAGCTTAGCCGGGGACAGCGACGAGCAGTACTTC
j_call: TRBJ2-7; d_call: TRBD1; clone_size: .; v_call: TRBV6-2/TRBV6-3; cdr3_aa: CASSPTGGLYSHEQYF; cdr3_nt: TGTGCCAGCAGTCCCACAGGGGGTTTGTACTCCCACGAGCAGTACTTC
j_call: TRBJ1-2; d_call: TRBD1; clone_size: .; v_call: TRBV6-5; cdr3_aa: CASRSTGNYGYTF; cdr3_nt: TGTGCCAGCAGATCGACAGGGAACTATGGCTACACCTTC
j_call: TRBJ2-2; d_call: TRBD1; clone_size: .; v_call: TRBV11-3; cdr3_aa: CASSYRTGDGELFF; cdr3_nt: TGTGCCAGCAGCTACCGAACAGGGGACGGGGAGCTGTTTTTT
j_call: TRBJ1-1; d_call: .; clone_size: .; v_call: TRBV9; cdr3_aa: CASNGEGDTEAFF; cdr3_nt: TGTGCCAGCAATGGAGAGGGGGACACTGAAGCTTTCTTT
j_call: TRBJ1-1; d_call: .; clone_size: .; v_call: TRBV5-1; cdr3_aa: CASSLGRGSASGGTEAFF; cdr3_nt: TGCGCCAGCAGCCTGGGACGTGGGAGCGCCTCGGGGGGCACTGAAGCTTTCTTT
j_call: TRBJ1-4; d_call: TRBD1; clone_size: .; v_call: TRBV4-3; cdr3_aa: CASSQGTGRTNEKLFF; cdr3_nt: TGCGCCAGCAGCCAGGGGACAGGTCGAACTAATGAAAAACTGTTTTTT
j_call: TRBJ2-7; d_call: .; clone_size: .; v_call: TRBV21-1; cdr3_aa: CASSVKRDREPYEQYF; cdr3_nt: TGTGCCAGCAGCGTAAAGAGGGACAGAGAACCCTACGAGCAGTACTTC